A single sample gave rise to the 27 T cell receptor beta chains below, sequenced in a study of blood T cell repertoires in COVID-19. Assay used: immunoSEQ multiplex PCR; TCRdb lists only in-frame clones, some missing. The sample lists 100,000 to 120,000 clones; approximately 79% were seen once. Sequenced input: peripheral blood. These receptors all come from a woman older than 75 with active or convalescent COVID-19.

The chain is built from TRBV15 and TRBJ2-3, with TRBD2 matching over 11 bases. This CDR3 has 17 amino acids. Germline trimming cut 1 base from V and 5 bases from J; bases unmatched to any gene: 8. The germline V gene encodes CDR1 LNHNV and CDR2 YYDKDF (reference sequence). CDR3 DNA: TGTGCCACCAGCAGAGTGGTACTAGCGGGAGCACGAGATACGCAGTATTTT. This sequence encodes CATSRVVLAGARDTQYF.

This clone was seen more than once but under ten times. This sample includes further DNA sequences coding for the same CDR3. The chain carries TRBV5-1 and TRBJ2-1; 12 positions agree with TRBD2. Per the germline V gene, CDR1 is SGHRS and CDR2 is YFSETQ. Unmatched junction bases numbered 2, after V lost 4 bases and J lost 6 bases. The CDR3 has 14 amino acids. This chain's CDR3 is CASSLGLAGNEQFF. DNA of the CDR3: TGCGCCAGCAGCCTGGGACTAGCGGGCAATGAGCAGTTCTTC.

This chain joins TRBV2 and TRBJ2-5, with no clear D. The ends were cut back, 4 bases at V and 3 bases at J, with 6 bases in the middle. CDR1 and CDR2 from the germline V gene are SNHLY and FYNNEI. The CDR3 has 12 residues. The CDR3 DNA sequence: TGTGCCAGCAGTGTAGTAGAAGAGACCCAGTACTTC. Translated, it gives CASSVVEETQYF.

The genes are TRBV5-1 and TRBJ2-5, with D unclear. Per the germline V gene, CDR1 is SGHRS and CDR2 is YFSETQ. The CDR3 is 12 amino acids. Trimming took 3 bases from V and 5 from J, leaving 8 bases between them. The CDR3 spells CASSSPRETQYF. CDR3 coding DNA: TGCGCCAGCAGCTCTCCTCGGGAGACCCAGTACTTC.

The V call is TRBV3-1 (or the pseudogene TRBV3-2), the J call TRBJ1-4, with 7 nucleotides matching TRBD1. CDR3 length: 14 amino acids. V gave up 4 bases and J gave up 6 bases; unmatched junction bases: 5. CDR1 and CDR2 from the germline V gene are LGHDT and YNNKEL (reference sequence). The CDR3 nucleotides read TGTGCCAGCAGCCTCCGGGACAGCTATGAAAAACTGTTTTTT. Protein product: CASSLRDSYEKLFF.

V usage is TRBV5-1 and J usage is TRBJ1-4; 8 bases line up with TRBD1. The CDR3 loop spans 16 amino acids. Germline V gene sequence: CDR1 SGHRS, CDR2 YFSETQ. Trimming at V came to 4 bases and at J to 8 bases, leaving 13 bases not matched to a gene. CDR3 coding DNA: TGCGCCAGCAGCCCCGACTTCGCAGGGGGCTGGGAAAAACTGTTTTTT. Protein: CASSPDFAGGWEKLFF.

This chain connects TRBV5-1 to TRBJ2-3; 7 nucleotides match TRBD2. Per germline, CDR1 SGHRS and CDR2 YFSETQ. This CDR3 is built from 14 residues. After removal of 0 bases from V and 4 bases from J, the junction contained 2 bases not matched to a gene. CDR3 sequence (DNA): TGCGCCAGCAGCTTGGACCGGGGGGCAGATACGCAGTATTTT. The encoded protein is CASSLDRGADTQYF.

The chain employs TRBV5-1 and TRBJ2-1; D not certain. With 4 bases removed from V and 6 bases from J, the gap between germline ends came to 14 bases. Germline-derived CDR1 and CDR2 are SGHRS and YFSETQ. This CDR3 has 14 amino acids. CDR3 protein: CASSHRKAFNEQFF. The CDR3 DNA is TGCGCCAGCAGCCATCGGAAAGCGTTCAATGAGCAGTTCTTC. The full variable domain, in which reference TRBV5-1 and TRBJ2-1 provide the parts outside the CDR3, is KAGVTQTPRYLIKTRGQQVTLSCSPISGHRSVSWYQQTPGQGLQFLFEYFSETQRNKGNFPGRFSGRQFSNSRSEMNVSTLELGDSALYLCASSHRKAFNEQFFGPGTRLTVL.

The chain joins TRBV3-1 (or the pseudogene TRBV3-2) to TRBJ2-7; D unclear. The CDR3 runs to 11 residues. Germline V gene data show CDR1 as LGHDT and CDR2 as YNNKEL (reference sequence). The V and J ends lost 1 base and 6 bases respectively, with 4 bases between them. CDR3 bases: TGTGCCAGCAGCCAAGTCGGCGAGCAGTACTTC. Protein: CASSQVGEQYF.

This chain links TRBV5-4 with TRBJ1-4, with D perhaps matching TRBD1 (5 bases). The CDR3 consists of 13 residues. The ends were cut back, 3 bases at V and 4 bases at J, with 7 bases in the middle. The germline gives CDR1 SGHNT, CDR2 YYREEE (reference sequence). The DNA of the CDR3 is TGTGCCAGCAGCTCGGGACTTAATGAAAAACTGTTTTTT. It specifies CASSSGLNEKLFF.

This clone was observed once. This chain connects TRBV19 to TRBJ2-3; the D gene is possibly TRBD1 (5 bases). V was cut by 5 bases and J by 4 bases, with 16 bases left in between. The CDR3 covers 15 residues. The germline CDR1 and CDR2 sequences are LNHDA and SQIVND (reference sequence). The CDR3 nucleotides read TGTGCCAGTAGTCGGCGACCCGACAGAGCAGATACGCAGTATTTT. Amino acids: CASSRRPDRADTQYF.

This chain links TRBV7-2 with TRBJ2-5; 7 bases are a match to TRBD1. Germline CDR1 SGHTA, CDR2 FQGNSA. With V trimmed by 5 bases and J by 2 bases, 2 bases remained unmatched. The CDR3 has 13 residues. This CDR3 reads CASSTGQQETQYF. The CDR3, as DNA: TGTGCCAGCAGCACGGGACAGCAAGAGACCCAGTACTTC.

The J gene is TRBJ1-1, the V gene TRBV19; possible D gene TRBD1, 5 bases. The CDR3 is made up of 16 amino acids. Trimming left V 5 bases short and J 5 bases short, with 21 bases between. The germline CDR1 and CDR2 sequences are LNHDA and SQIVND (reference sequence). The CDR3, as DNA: TGTGCCAGTAGTGGCCCTCCTAACAGGAGAAGTACTGAAGCTTTCTTT. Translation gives CASSGPPNRRSTEAFF.

The CDR3 nucleotides are TGTGCCAGTAATTCTAACACCGGGGAGCTGTTTTTT. This codes for CASNSNTGELFF. The J gene is TRBJ2-2, the V gene TRBV6-4; D is unclear. CDR1 MRHNA and CDR2 SNTAGT come from the germline V gene. The length of the CDR3 is 12 residues. V gave up 9 bases and J gave up 2 bases, with 7 bases separating them.

DNA for the CDR3: TGTGCTAGTGGTTGGGGACAGGGTGATGATGAGCAGTTCTTC. It specifies CASGWGQGDDEQFF. The chain links TRBV12-5 to TRBJ2-1; TRBD1 aligns across 9 bases. J was trimmed by 8 bases and V by 4 bases; bases with no gene match: 6. In germline, CDR1 is LGHNT, CDR2 FRNRAP. The length of the CDR3 is 14 residues.

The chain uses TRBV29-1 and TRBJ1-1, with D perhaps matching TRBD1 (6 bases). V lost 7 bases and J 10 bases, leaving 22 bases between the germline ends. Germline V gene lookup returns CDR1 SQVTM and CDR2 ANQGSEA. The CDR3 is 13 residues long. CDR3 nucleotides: TGCAGCGCCTCTACAGGGTGGACGGGCAGAGCTTTCTTT. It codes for CSASTGWTGRAFF.

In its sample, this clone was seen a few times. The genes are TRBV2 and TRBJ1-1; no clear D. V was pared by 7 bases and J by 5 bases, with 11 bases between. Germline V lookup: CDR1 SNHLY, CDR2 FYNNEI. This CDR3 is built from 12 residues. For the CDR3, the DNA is TGTGCCAGCAAGGAACGAGGGACTGAAGCTTTCTTT. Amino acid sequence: CASKERGTEAFF.

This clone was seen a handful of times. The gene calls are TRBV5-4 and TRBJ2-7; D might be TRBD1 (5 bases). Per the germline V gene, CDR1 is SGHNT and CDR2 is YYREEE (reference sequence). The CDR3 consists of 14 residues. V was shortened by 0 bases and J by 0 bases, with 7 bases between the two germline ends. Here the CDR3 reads CASSLVGDSYEQYF. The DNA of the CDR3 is TGTGCCAGCAGCTTGGTAGGGGACTCCTACGAGCAGTACTTC.

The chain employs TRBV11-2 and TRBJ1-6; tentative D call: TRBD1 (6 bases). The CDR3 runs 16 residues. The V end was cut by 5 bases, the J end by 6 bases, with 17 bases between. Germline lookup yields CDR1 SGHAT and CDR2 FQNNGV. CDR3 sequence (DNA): TGTGCCAGCAGCACGGACAGAACGAAACTTAATTCACCCCTCCACTTT. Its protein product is CASSTDRTKLNSPLHF.

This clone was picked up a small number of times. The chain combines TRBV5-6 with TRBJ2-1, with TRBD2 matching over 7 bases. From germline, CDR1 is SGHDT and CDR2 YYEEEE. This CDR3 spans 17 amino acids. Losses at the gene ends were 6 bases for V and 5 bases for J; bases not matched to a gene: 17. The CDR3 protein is CASISNRRTRIHNEQFF. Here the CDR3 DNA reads TGTGCCAGCATTTCCAACCGAAGGACTAGGATCCACAATGAGCAGTTCTTC.

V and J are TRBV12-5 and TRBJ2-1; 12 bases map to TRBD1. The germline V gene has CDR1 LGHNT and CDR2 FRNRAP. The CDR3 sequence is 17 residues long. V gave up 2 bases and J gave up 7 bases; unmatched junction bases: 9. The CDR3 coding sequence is TGTGCTAGTGGTTTGATACTACCGGGACAGGGGGCAAATGAGCAGTTCTTC. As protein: CASGLILPGQGANEQFF.

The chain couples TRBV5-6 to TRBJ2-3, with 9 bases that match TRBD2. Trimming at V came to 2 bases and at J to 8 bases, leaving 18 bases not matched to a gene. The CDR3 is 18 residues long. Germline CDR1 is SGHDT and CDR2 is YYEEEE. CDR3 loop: CASSFRLAGSFKGGTQYF. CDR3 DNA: TGTGCCAGCAGCTTTCGTCTAGCGGGAAGCTTCAAGGGAGGTACGCAGTATTTT.

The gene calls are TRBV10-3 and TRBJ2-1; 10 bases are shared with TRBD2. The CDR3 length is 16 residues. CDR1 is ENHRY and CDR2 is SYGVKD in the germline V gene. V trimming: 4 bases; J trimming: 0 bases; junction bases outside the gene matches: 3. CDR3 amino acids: CAISATSGLSYNEQFF. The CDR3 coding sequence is TGTGCCATCAGTGCGACTAGCGGGCTCTCCTACAATGAGCAGTTCTTC.

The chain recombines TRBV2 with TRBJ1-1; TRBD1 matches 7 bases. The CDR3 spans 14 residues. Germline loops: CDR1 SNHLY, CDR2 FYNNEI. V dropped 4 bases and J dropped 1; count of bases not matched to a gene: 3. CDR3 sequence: CASSVRDRNTEAFF. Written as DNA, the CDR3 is TGTGCCAGCAGTGTCCGGGACAGGAACACTGAAGCTTTCTTT.

CDR3 amino acids: CSILAGSYNEQFF. The CDR3 DNA follows: TGCAGCATATTAGCGGGTAGCTACAATGAGCAGTTCTTC. The V and J genes are TRBV29-1 and TRBJ2-1; 7 nucleotides match TRBD2. Per germline, CDR1 SQVTM and CDR2 ANQGSEA. The CDR3 is 13 residues long. J lost 3 bases, V lost 8 bases, and 7 bases had no gene match.

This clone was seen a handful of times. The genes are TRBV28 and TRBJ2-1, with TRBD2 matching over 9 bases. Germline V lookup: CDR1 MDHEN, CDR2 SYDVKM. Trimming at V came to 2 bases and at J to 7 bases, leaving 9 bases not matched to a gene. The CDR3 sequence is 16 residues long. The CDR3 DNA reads TGTGCCAGCAGTTTAGTTGTAAGCGGGAGGTTTAATGAGCAGTTCTTC. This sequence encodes CASSLVVSGRFNEQFF.

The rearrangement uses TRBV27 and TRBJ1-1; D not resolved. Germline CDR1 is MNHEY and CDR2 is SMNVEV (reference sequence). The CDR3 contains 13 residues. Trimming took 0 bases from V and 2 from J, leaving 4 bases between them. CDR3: CASSLSPNTEAFF. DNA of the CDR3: TGTGCCAGCAGTTTATCCCCTAACACTGAAGCTTTCTTT.